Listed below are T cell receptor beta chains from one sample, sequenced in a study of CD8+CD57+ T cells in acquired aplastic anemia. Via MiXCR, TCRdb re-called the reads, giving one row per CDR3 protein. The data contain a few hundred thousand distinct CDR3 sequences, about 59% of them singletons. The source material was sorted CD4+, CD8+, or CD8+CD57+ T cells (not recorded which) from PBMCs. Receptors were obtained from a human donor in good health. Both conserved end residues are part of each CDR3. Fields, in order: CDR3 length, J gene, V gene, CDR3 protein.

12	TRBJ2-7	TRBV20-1	CSTRTGPYEQYF
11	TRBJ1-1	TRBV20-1	CSVPGGTEAFF
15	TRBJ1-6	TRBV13	CASSEAGGRNSPLHF
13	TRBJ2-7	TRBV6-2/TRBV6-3	CASSSQRGAEQYF
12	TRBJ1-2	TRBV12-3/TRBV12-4	CASSPGQIGGTF
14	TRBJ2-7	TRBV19	CASSIRYTHYEQYF
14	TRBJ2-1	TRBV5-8	CASTIPDSHNEQFF
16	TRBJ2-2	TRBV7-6	CASSLSIGGLTGELFF
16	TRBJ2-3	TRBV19	CAAHPTGGALTDTQYF
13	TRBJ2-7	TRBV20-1	CSASLGTVYEQYF
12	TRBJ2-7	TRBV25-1	CATNDGNYEQYF
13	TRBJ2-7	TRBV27	CASSLWPGYEQYF
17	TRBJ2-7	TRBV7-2	CASSPQGLTSGSYEQYF
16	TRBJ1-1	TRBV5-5	CASSLRGVEGNTEAFF
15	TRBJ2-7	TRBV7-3	CASSLIAGGYYEQYF
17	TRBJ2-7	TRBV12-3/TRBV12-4	CASSFIFRSRFSYEQCF
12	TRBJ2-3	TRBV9	CASSRNTDTQYF
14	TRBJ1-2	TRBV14	CASSPRDGKYGYTF
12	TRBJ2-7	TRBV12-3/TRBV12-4	CASSQDRVEQYF
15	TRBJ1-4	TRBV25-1	CASSEYRNTNEKLFF
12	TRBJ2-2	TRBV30	CAWSVLGGELFF
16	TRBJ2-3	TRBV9	CASSVEGTGVSDTQYF
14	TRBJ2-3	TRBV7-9	CASSLSRGSRTQYF
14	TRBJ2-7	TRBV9	CASSGGGTTYEQYF
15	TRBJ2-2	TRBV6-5	CASSYAGQDTGELFF
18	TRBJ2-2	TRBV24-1	CATSLGTDGPLGTGELFF
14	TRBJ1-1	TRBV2	CASRVEGMNTEAFF
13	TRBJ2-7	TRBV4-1	CASSQVRDYEQYF
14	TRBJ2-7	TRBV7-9	CASSEVDRVAEQYF
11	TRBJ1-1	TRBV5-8	CATGVNTEAFF
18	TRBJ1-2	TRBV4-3	CASSQDPDRGLPNYGYTF
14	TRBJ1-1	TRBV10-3	CAISEGPDETEAFF
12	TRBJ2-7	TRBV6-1	CASSGLRVEQYF
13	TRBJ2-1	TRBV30	CAWSVHSGSRLIF
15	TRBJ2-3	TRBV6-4	CASSDSLAGADTQYF
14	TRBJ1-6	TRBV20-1	CSAIHDSYNSPLHF
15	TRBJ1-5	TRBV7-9	CASSQVALQGQPQHF
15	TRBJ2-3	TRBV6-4	CASSPDRGGSDTQYF
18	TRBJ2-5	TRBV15	CATSRTIGERGNQETQYF
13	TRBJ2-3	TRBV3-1	CGSARYPTDTQYF
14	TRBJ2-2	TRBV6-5	CASSYPGDTGELFF
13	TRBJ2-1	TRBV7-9	CASSLEAKGEQFF
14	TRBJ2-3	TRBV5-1	CASRKQRGADTQYF
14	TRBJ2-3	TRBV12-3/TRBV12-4	CASRPRMNTDTQYF
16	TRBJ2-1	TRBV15	CATSRDYRSSYNEQFF
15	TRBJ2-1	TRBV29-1	CSVDLVASGKDEQFF
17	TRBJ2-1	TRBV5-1	CASSLALQVTGGNEQFF
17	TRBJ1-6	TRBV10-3	CAISESGGQGGDSPLHF
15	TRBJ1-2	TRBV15	CATSLSVTGGYGYTF
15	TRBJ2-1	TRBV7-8	CASRAGASGGNEQFF
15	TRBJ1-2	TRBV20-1	CSANPDRASGYGYTF
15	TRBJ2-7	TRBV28	CASSLLGGNSYEQYF
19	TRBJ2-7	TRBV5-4	CASSLAGTGGVGAYYEQYF
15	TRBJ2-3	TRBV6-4	CASSETGGGTDTQYF
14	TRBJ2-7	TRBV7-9	CASSGTGGDYEQYF
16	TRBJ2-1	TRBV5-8	CASSSLLGPQSDEQFF
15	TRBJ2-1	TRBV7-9	CASSFYRGAINEQFF
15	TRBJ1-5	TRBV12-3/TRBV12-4	CASGSTGAGDQPQHF